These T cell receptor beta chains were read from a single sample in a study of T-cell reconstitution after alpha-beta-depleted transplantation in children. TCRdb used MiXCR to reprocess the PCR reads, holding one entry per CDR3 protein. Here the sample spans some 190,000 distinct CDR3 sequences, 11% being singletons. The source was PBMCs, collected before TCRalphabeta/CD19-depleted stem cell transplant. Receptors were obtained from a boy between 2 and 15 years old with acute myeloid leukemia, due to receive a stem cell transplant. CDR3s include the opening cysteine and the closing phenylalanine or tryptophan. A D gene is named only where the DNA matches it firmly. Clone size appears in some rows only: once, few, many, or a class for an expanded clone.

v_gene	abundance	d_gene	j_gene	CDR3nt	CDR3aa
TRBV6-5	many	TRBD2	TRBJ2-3	TGTGCCAGCAGTTACCGGGGACTAGCGGTTGGCGATACGCAGTATTTT	CASSYRGLAVGDTQYF
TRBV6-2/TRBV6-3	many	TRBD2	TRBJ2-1	TGTGCCAGCATTCCGAGCGGGAGGGGGTTCAATGAGCAGTTCTTC	CASIPSGRGFNEQFF
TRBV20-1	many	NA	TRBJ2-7	TGCAGTGCTAGTTTAGCGTCCTACGAGCAGTACTTC	CSASLASYEQYF
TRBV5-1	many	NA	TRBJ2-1	TGCGCCAGCAGCCTCGGGGACCTACCCTACAATGAGCAGTTCTTC	CASSLGDLPYNEQFF
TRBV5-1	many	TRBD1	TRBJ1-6	TGCGCCAGCAGCTTGGAGTTGAGGCAGGGGGTACTTTCACCCCTCCACTTT	CASSLELRQGVLSPLHF
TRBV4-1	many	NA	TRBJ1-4	TGCGCCAGCAGCCATTGGGAAGGCGAAAAACTGTTTTTT	CASSHWEGEKLFF
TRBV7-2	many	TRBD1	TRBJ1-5	TGTGCCAGCAGCTCCGGACAGGGAGGGGGCAATCAGCCCCAGCATTTT	CASSSGQGGGNQPQHF
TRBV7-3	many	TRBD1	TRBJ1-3	TGTGCCGCCCGGGGACAGCCCCCCTTCTCTGGAAACACCATATATTTT	CAARGQPPFSGNTIYF
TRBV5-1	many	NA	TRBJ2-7	TGCGCCAGCAGCCTAACCTCCTACGAGCAGTACTTC	CASSLTSYEQYF
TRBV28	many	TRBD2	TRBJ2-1	TGTGCCAGCAGTTCCCCGGCTAGCGGGTACAATGAGCAGTTCTTC	CASSSPASGYNEQFF
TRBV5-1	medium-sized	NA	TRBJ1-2	TGCGCCAGCAGCCAAGACACAGGGAGGGATGGCTACACCTTC	CASSQDTGRDGYTF
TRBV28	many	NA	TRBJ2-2	TGTGCCAGCAGTTTCTGGCGTGCCGGCGGGGAGCTGTTTTTT	CASSFWRAGGELFF
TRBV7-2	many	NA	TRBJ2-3	TGTGCCAGCAGCTTAGTCGACGGGCCCACGAAAAATACGCAGTATTTT	CASSLVDGPTKNTQYF
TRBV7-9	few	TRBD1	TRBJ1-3	TGTGCCAGCAGCAACACTAGACTCCGGGACAGGGGCCACTCTGGAAACACCATATATTTT	CASSNTRLRDRGHSGNTIYF
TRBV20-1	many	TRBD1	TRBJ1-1	TGCAGTGCTAGAGCTAGGACAGGGAGGAACACTGAAGCTTTCTTT	CSARARTGRNTEAFF
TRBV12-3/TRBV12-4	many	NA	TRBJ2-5	TGTGCCAGCAGTGGGGCGGAGACCCAGTACTTC	CASSGAETQYF
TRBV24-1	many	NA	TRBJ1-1	TGTGCCACCAGTGACTCCCGCATAGCCGCACGAGAGAACACTGAAGCTTTCTTT	CATSDSRIAARENTEAFF
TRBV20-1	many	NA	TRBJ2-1	TGCAGTGCTAGGAGTGTCTATTACATGAATGAGCAGTTCTTC	CSARSVYYMNEQFF
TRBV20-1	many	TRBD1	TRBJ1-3	TGCAGTGCCCCCATGATGGACAGGATTGGTGGAAACACCATATATTTT	CSAPMMDRIGGNTIYF
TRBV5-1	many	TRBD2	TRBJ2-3	TGCGCCAGCAGAAGTAGCGGGAGAGGCACAGATACGCAGTATTTT	CASRSSGRGTDTQYF
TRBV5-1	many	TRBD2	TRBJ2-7	TGCGCCAGCAGCGGTGGCGTCGGGCGGGAGAGGTACGAGCAGTACTTC	CASSGGVGRERYEQYF
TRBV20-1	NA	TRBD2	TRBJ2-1	TGCAGTGCAGGGTGCCGGGATGCGGGGGGTCCCTACAATGAGCAGTTCTTC	CSAGCRDAGGPYNEQFF
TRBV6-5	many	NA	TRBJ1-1	TGTGCCAGCAGTTACTCGAGGGGTGAAGCTTTCTTT	CASSYSRGEAFF
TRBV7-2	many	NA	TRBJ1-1	TGTGCCAGCAGCTTATTCGTAGGTCTACGGGACACTGAAGCTTTCTTT	CASSLFVGLRDTEAFF
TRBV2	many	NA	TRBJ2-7	TGTGCCAGCAGTGGGTACTACGAGCAGTACTTC	CASSGYYEQYF
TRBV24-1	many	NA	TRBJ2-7	TGTGCCACCAGTGATTTGCAAGGGGACGAGCAGTACTTC	CATSDLQGDEQYF
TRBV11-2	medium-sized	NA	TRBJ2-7	TGTGCCAGCAGCTACGGGCCGGGCTACGAGCAGTACTTC	CASSYGPGYEQYF
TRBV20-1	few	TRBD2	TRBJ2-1	TGCAGTGCTAGACCCGGACTAGCGGGAGTGTTTGAGCAGTTCTTC	CSARPGLAGVFEQFF
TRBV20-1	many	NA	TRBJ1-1	TGCAGTGCTAGAGAGTGGGGTCACACTGAAGCTTTCTTT	CSAREWGHTEAFF
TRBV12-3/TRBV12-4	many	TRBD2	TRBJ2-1	TGTGCCAGCAGTCCCCCTCCGGCGGGGGGCCTTAATGAGCAGTTCTTC	CASSPPPAGGLNEQFF
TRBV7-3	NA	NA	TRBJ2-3	TGTGCCAGCAGCCACGACCGGGATACAGATACGCAGTATTTT	CASSHDRDTDTQYF
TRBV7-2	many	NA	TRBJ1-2	TGTGCCAGCAGCTTAGACCCCTTCACGGCCAATGGCTACACCTTC	CASSLDPFTANGYTF
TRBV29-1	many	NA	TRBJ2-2	TGCAGCGTTGGCCGAGGGGGAGATACCGGGGAGCTGTTTTTT	CSVGRGGDTGELFF